This entry features one T cell receptor beta chain sequence. As yet, its antigen is unknown. The V gene end was trimmed by 4 bases and the J gene end by 4 bases; junction bases not matched to a gene: 3. CDR3 length equals 14 residues. Germline V gene data show CDR1 as SGHRS and CDR2 as YFSETQ. This entry belongs to a study of T cell responses to AZD1222 COVID-19 vaccine. Clones were read by immunoSEQ multiplex PCR, and TCRdb kept only the in-frame ones, dropping some. This table has 120,000 to 150,000 clones, approximately 95% appearing once. Study-level findings and limits: Most donors were white British, females outnumbered males, and clonal diversity was possibly underestimated. Vaccine-associated CD4 TCRs ranged over spike, dominating at 160-218 and 743-854. Only a handful of people who got AZD1222 tested seropositive at baseline.

This receptor was identified in an adult in good health. Specimen: peripheral blood, collected on day 0 of MenACWY control vaccination. This chain connects TRBV5-1 to TRBJ2-2; 8 nucleotides line up with TRBD1. CDR3 DNA sequence: TGCGCCAGCAGCGCCGACAGGGGCACCGGGGAGCTGTTTTTT. Translation: CASSADRGTGELFF.